These 23 T cell receptor beta chains originate from one sample sequenced in a study of cytomegalovirus exposure and HLA in healthy donors. Sequencing used immunoSEQ multiplex PCR; TCRdb keeps in-frame clones, though not all of them. The data show around 160,000 clones, 80% to 85% seen once. Material for sequencing was PBMCs. All receptors derive from a man aged 25 to 40 in good health and CMV-seropositive.

The CDR3 here is CASSLGGSPLHF. DNA for the CDR3: TGTGCCAGCAGTTTAGGGGGCTCACCCCTCCACTTT. V usage is TRBV27 and J usage is TRBJ1-6, with D perhaps TRBD1 (6 bases). Germline CDR1 reads MNHEY; CDR2 reads SMNVEV (reference sequence). This CDR3 has 12 residues. Trimming cost V 2 bases and J 10 bases, with 6 bases left between them.

V and J are TRBV30 and TRBJ1-5; possible D gene TRBD1, 5 bases. Germline V lookup: CDR1 GTSNPN, CDR2 SVGIG (reference sequence). The CDR3 runs to 14 residues. Trimming cost V 3 bases and J 4 bases, with 13 bases left between them. The CDR3 region is CAWRGSGGNQPQHF. CDR3 nucleotide sequence: TGTGCCTGGAGAGGCAGCGGGGGGAATCAGCCCCAGCATTTT. The full variable domain, in which reference TRBV30 and TRBJ1-5 provide the parts outside the CDR3, is SQTIHQWPATLVQPVGSPLSLECTVEGTSNPNLYWYRQAAGRGLQLLFYSVGIGQISSEVPQNLSASRPQDRQFILSSKKLLLSDSGFYLCAWRGSGGNQPQHFGDGTRLSIL.

The chain links TRBV11-2 to TRBJ2-7; weak D call: TRBD1 (5 bases). Germline values: CDR1 SGHAT, CDR2 FQNNGV. This CDR3 contains 15 residues. The V gene lost 2 bases and the J gene lost 2 bases, with 13 bases spanning the gap. CDR3 DNA sequence: TGTGCCAGCAGCTTACAAGGGGCGGATACCTACGAGCAGTACTTC. Translation gives CASSLQGADTYEQYF.

This chain uses TRBV5-1 with TRBJ1-2, with 9 bases matching TRBD1. CDR1 and CDR2 from the germline V gene are SGHRS and YFSETQ. Losses at the gene ends were 0 bases for V and 5 bases for J; bases not matched to a gene: 8. This CDR3 is 16 amino acids long. This CDR3 reads CASSLDGRGTGYGYTF. The CDR3 DNA reads TGCGCCAGCAGCTTGGATGGACGCGGGACAGGGTATGGCTACACCTTC. Variable domain in full (rest from reference TRBV5-1 and TRBJ1-2): KAGVTQTPRYLIKTRGQQVTLSCSPISGHRSVSWYQQTPGQGLQFLFEYFSETQRNKGNFPGRFSGRQFSNSRSEMNVSTLELGDSALYLCASSLDGRGTGYGYTFGSGTRLTVV.

In nucleotides, the CDR3 is TGTGCCAGTAGTATTTCCCGGACAGCCCAGAGGACTTTCTTT. It specifies CASSISRTAQRTFF. This rearrangement joins TRBV19 to TRBJ1-1, with TRBD1 as a possible D gene (6 bases). The CDR3 contains 14 residues. Trimming stripped 3 bases from V and 12 bases from J, with 20 bases between. The germline gives CDR1 LNHDA, CDR2 SQIVND (reference sequence).

The chain employs TRBV28 and TRBJ1-2, with 7 bases matching TRBD1. Germline V CDR1 and CDR2: MDHEN, SYDVKM. CDR3 length equals 14 residues. V dropped 11 bases and J dropped 5; count of bases not matched to a gene: 14. CDR3 bases: TGTGCCGTCGGGCTAGGACAGGCTCCTTATGGCTACACCTTC. Translating it yields CAVGLGQAPYGYTF.

The chain has TRBV6-1 and TRBJ2-7; D is ambiguous. Germline CDR1 is MNHNS and CDR2 is SASEGT. The V gene lost 5 bases and the J gene lost 3 bases, with 8 bases spanning the gap. This CDR3 spans 12 amino acids. CDR3 region: CASSPHGYEQYF. The CDR3, as DNA: TGTGCCAGCAGTCCCCACGGCTACGAGCAGTACTTC.

The chain employs TRBV9 and TRBJ2-3; D ambiguous. V was shortened by 7 bases and J by 2 bases, with 5 bases between the two germline ends. The CDR3 runs to 11 residues. Germline V gives CDR1 SGDLS, CDR2 YYNGEE. CDR3 in amino acids: CASSSTDTQYF. DNA of the CDR3: TGTGCCAGCTCTTCCACAGATACGCAGTATTTT.

The chain links TRBV29-1 to TRBJ1-1; 8 nucleotides align to TRBD1. CDR3 size: 13 residues. Per germline, CDR1 SQVTM and CDR2 ANQGSEA. Trimming at V came to 7 bases and at J to 4 bases, leaving 8 bases not matched to a gene. CDR3 in DNA: TGCAGCGCCTTGGACAGGGCGGGCACTGAAGCTTTCTTT. This gives the protein CSALDRAGTEAFF.

This clone showed up just a few times. The chain carries TRBV6-5 and TRBJ2-7, with 12 nucleotides matching TRBD1. Germline V gene data show CDR1 as MNHEY and CDR2 as SVGAGI. V dropped 4 bases and J dropped 0; count of bases not matched to a gene: 4. This CDR3 has 16 amino acids. Here the CDR3 DNA reads TGTGCCAGCAGTTTAGGGGACAGGGGGCTCTCCTACGAGCAGTACTTC. Translated, it gives CASSLGDRGLSYEQYF.

The rearrangement uses TRBV9 and TRBJ2-7; D perhaps matches TRBD1 (6 bases). The V and J ends lost 3 bases and 2 bases respectively, with 15 bases between them. From germline, CDR1 is SGDLS and CDR2 YYNGEE. The CDR3 has 15 amino acids. In DNA, the CDR3 is TGTGCCAGCAGCGCTTTTCGGGACACAGCCTACGAGCAGTACTTC. It yields the protein CASSAFRDTAYEQYF.

This chain links TRBV6-5 with TRBJ1-2; 7 bases map to TRBD1. The CDR3 runs 12 residues. V shed 5 bases, J shed 8 bases, and the junction held 5 bases outside the gene matches. The V gene's germline CDR1 is MNHEY and CDR2 SVGAGI. CDR3 coding DNA: TGTGCCAGCAGTACCACAGGGGCGGGCTACACCTTC. Translated, it gives CASSTTGAGYTF.

V and J are TRBV30 and TRBJ1-1; possible D gene TRBD1, 6 bases. Germline V CDR1 and CDR2: GTSNPN, SVGIG (reference sequence). Trimming took 3 bases from V and 11 from J, leaving 19 bases between them. This CDR3 has 13 residues. The CDR3 DNA is TGTGCCTGGAGAGTACAGGGTAGGGTAGGGGCTTTCTTT. This codes for CAWRVQGRVGAFF.

The chain combines TRBV21-1 with TRBJ2-7; the tabulated D call, TRBD2, remains unverified against the DNA. TRBV21-1 is marked as a pseudogene. The CDR3 totals 11 residues. In DNA form, the CDR3 reads TGTGCCAGCAGCGGGCCGGGAGAGCAGTACTTC. It yields the protein CASSGPGEQYF.

This clone has a single count. The gene calls are TRBV6-5 and TRBJ1-2; unclear D gene. Trimming took 6 bases from V and 0 from J, leaving 14 bases between them. Looked up from germline, CDR1 is MNHEY and CDR2 is SVGAGI. The CDR3 consists of 15 residues. CDR3 amino acids: CASSPRWRPNYGYTF. The CDR3 nucleotides read TGTGCCAGCAGCCCGCGCTGGAGACCTAACTATGGCTACACCTTC.

CDR3 bases: TGTGCCAGCAGTAACCAGGGGGTAGCTGGAAACACCATATATTTT. It translates to CASSNQGVAGNTIYF. The chain combines TRBV6-5 with TRBJ1-3; TRBD1 aligns across 7 bases. With 5 bases clipped from V and 2 bases from J, the junction kept 6 bases outside the gene matches. The CDR3 is made up of 15 amino acids. Germline V gives CDR1 MNHEY, CDR2 SVGAGI.

This clone was picked up a small number of times. CDR3 coding DNA: TGTGCCAGCAGCTTAGGCTTAACAGATTATGGCTACACCTTC. Translation gives CASSLGLTDYGYTF. The chain has TRBV11-2 and TRBJ1-2; no reliable D call. Deletions cut 1 base from V and 5 bases from J, with 11 bases between. The CDR3 covers 14 residues. Germline V gene lookup returns CDR1 SGHAT and CDR2 FQNNGV.

This chain joins TRBV19 and TRBJ1-2, with TRBD1 identical over 10 bases. The germline V gene has CDR1 LNHDA and CDR2 SQIVND (reference sequence). The J segment lost 5 bases and the V segment lost 7 bases, leaving 10 bases of the junction unmatched. The CDR3 totals 15 residues. CDR3 sequence reads: CASTPGQGEIYGYTF. CDR3 sequence (DNA): TGTGCCAGTACCCCCGGACAGGGGGAAATATATGGCTACACCTTC. The full variable domain, its missing parts supplied by reference TRBV19 and TRBJ1-2, is DGGITQSPKYLFRKEGQNVTLSCEQNLNHDAMYWYRQDPGQGLRLIYYSQIVNDFQKGDIAEGYSVSREKKESFPLTVTSAQKNPTAFYLCASTPGQGEIYGYTFGSGTRLTVV.

V gene TRBV10-3 combines with J gene TRBJ1-5; TRBD1 agrees at 7 bases. The CDR3 runs to 16 residues. Germline values: CDR1 ENHRY, CDR2 SYGVKD. V trimming: 6 bases; J trimming: 4 bases; junction bases outside the gene matches: 12. The CDR3 region is CAISGTGVVGNQPQHF. The CDR3 nucleotides read TGTGCCATCAGCGGAACAGGGGTAGTGGGGAATCAGCCCCAGCATTTT.

This clone was counted between two and nine times. The chain uses TRBV19 and TRBJ1-6, with 7 bases aligning to TRBD1. CDR1 LNHDA and CDR2 SQIVND come from the germline V gene (reference sequence). This CDR3 is built from 15 residues. The junction had 6 bases not matched to a gene; V was cut back by 6 bases and J by 4 bases. In DNA form, the CDR3 reads TGTGCCAGTAGCACAGGACAGGCGTATAATTCACCCCTCCACTTT. This encodes CASSTGQAYNSPLHF.

The V gene is TRBV5-1, the J gene TRBJ2-3, with 7 bases that match TRBD2. Germline trimming cut 6 bases from V and 5 bases from J; bases unmatched to any gene: 9. The CDR3 has 14 amino acids. Germline CDR1 SGHRS, CDR2 YFSETQ. The CDR3 DNA sequence: TGCGCCAGCAACACGGGGGGATCAAGAGATACGCAGTATTTT. It specifies CASNTGGSRDTQYF.

The CDR3 reads CASSRALADSSYEQYF. CDR3 coding DNA: TGTGCCAGCAGCCGAGCGTTAGCAGACAGCTCCTACGAGCAGTACTTC. V gene TRBV9 combines with J gene TRBJ2-7; tentative D call: TRBD1 (5 bases). Germline CDR1 and CDR2: SGDLS and YYNGEE. The CDR3 has 16 residues. V lost 4 bases and J 0 bases, leaving 17 bases between the germline ends.

This sequence joins TRBV2 and TRBJ2-2, with 10 bases fitting TRBD2. Germline V CDR1 and CDR2: SNHLY, FYNNEI. V dropped 7 bases and J dropped 5; count of bases not matched to a gene: 13. The CDR3 is made up of 17 amino acids. The CDR3 region is CASKVGAGGPRTGELFF. The CDR3 nucleotides read TGTGCCAGCAAGGTCGGAGCGGGGGGGCCGCGAACCGGGGAGCTGTTTTTT.